This is a list of T cell receptor beta chains from one sample in a study of CD8 T cells in ankylosing spondylitis. MiXCR, applied by TCRdb to the 5' RACE reads, yields one record per CDR3 protein. The data show roughly 440,000 distinct CDR3 sequences, about a sixth seen once. Material for sequencing was blood, either unsorted or a sorted T cell fraction (not recorded which). These receptor sequences come from a male donor with ankylosing spondylitis. Each CDR3 is given with its conserved first and last residue. Each record gives: J gene, D gene, V gene, clone size, CDR3 protein, CDR3 DNA. A D gene is named only where the DNA matches it firmly. Size is stated for part of the rows, as once, few or many counts, or as a class when the clone is expanded.

>TRBJ1-1|NA|TRBV6-1|NA
CASSVQDGDTEAFF
TGTGCCAGCAGTGTCCAGGACGGGGACACTGAAGCTTTCTTT
>TRBJ1-6|NA|TRBV12-3/TRBV12-4|few
CASSFRGFPPLHF
TGTGCCAGCAGTTTTAGAGGGTTCCCACCCCTCCACTTT
>TRBJ1-6|NA|TRBV18|NA
CASSPSSWDSPLHF
TGTGCCAGCTCACCCAGTTCATGGGACTCACCCCTCCACTTT
>TRBJ1-2|NA|TRBV27|NA
CASSPLEGGNYGYTF
TGTGCCAGCAGTCCTCTAGAGGGGGGCAACTATGGCTACACCTTC
>TRBJ2-7|TRBD2|TRBV6-2/TRBV6-3|NA
CASRFPGLAAYEQYF
TGTGCCAGCAGATTCCCGGGACTAGCGGCTTACGAGCAGTACTTC
>TRBJ2-7|TRBD2|TRBV29-1|few
CSVSSGVYEQYF
TGCAGCGTTTCTAGCGGGGTCTACGAGCAGTACTTC
>TRBJ1-1|TRBD1|TRBV14|NA
CASSPLGQGNMNTEAFF
TGTGCCAGCAGCCCCCTTGGACAGGGCAACATGAACACTGAAGCTTTCTTT
>TRBJ1-5|TRBD1|TRBV2|few
CASSGDSVQPQHF
TGTGCCAGCAGTGGGGACAGTGTTCAGCCCCAGCATTTT
>TRBJ2-4|NA|TRBV20-1|NA
CSASTGLAKNIQYF
TGCAGTGCTAGTACTGGGCTAGCCAAAAACATTCAGTACTTC
>TRBJ1-3|NA|TRBV7-2|few
CASSLGPGGSGNTIYF
TGTGCCAGCAGCTTAGGTCCGGGCGGCTCTGGAAACACCATATATTTT
>TRBJ1-1|NA|TRBV27|NA
CASSSIDRSEAFF
TGTGCCAGCAGTTCCATTGACAGGTCTGAAGCTTTCTTT
>TRBJ2-3|TRBD2|TRBV3-1|NA
CASSQRIGGYSTDTQYF
TGTGCCAGCAGCCAACGAATCGGGGGGTACAGCACAGATACGCAGTATTTT
>TRBJ2-3|TRBD1|TRBV29-1|NA
CSVGRGLSDTQYF
TGCAGCGTCGGTAGGGGGCTTTCGGATACGCAGTATTTT
>TRBJ1-3|NA|TRBV20-1|NA
CSARDRVQVNTIYF
TGCAGTGCTAGAGACAGGGTCCAAGTCAACACCATATATTTT
>TRBJ2-5|TRBD1|TRBV10-3|few
CAISSGTGQETQYF
TGTGCCATCAGCTCCGGGACAGGGCAAGAGACCCAGTACTTC
>TRBJ2-2|TRBD2|TRBV7-6|NA
CASSLRASGTGELFF
TGTGCCAGCAGCTTAAGGGCTAGCGGGACCGGGGAGCTGTTTTTT
>TRBJ1-1|NA|TRBV19|NA
CASSMGRATEAFF
TGTGCCAGTAGTATGGGCAGGGCCACTGAAGCTTTCTTT
>TRBJ2-5|TRBD1|TRBV19|once
CASRGQGLGEETQYF
TGTGCCAGTAGAGGACAGGGTTTGGGAGAAGAGACCCAGTACTTC
>TRBJ1-1|NA|TRBV29-1|many
CSHGRDTEAFF
TGCAGCCATGGAAGGGACACTGAAGCTTTCTTT
>TRBJ2-5|NA|TRBV10-1|few
CASSENRGKQETQYF
TGCGCCAGCAGTGAAAACCGCGGGAAGCAAGAGACCCAGTACTTC
>TRBJ1-4|NA|TRBV6-1|many
CASSDPTAQEKLFF
TGTGCCAGCAGCGACCCGACAGCCCAAGAAAAACTGTTTTTT
>TRBJ2-7|TRBD2|TRBV20-1|NA
CSASPGLADYEQYF
TGCAGTGCTAGTCCGGGACTAGCAGACTACGAGCAGTACTTC
>TRBJ2-5|TRBD2|TRBV20-1|many
CSAFLAEGETQYF
TGCAGTGCTTTCCTAGCGGAAGGAGAGACCCAGTACTTC
>TRBJ2-7|TRBD1|TRBV28|few
CASSAGDRGKYF
TGTGCCAGCAGTGCGGGGGACAGGGGGAAGTACTTC
>TRBJ1-3|NA|TRBV3-1|NA
CASSQGTPSGNTIYF
TGTGCCAGCAGCCAAGGGACACCCTCTGGAAACACCATATATTTT
>TRBJ1-5|TRBD1|TRBV20-1|NA
CSARPAGGPQHF
TGCAGTGCGAGGCCCGCAGGGGGGCCCCAGCATTTT
>TRBJ2-5|NA|TRBV11-1|many
CASSRDLQETQYF
TGTGCCAGCAGCCGGGACTTACAAGAGACCCAGTACTTC
>TRBJ2-6|TRBD1|TRBV9|NA
CASSPRTGVVAGANVLTF
TGTGCCAGCAGCCCCAGGACAGGGGTTGTTGCTGGGGCCAACGTCCTGACTTTC
>TRBJ1-5|TRBD1|TRBV28|NA
CASSRGGGGLFNQPQHF
TGTGCCAGCAGCCGCGGGGGAGGGGGCTTGTTTAATCAGCCCCAGCATTTT
>TRBJ2-1|NA|TRBV3-1|NA
CASSQDTGPPSNEQFF
TGTGCCAGCAGCCAAGATACCGGGCCGCCATCCAATGAGCAGTTCTTC
>TRBJ1-6|NA|TRBV3-1|few
CASSQGQGKTPLHF
TGTGCCAGCAGCCAAGGGCAGGGGAAGACCCCCCTCCACTTT
>TRBJ2-1|NA|TRBV7-9|NA
CASGGYNEQFF
TGTGCCAGCGGTGGCTACAATGAGCAGTTCTTC
>TRBJ2-7|NA|TRBV5-1|few
CASSLFEESYEQYF
TGCGCCAGCAGCTTGTTCGAGGAATCCTACGAGCAGTACTTC
>TRBJ1-1|NA|TRBV6-1|few
CASSEGRGTEAFF
TGTGCCAGCAGTGAAGGACGGGGCACTGAAGCTTTCTTT
>TRBJ1-4|NA|TRBV4-3|NA
CASSQGHGVTNEKLFF
TGCGCCAGCAGCCAAGGCCACGGGGTGACTAATGAAAAACTGTTTTTT
>TRBJ2-3|NA|TRBV10-3|few
CAISPAGTDTQYF
TGTGCCATCAGTCCCGCGGGCACAGATACGCAGTATTTT
>TRBJ2-7|NA|TRBV10-3|few
CASSESFGTPRSYEQYF
TGTGCCAGCAGTGAGTCGTTTGGGACACCGCGTTCCTACGAGCAGTACTTC
>TRBJ2-2|NA|TRBV30|few
CAWSPGVAGELFF
TGTGCCTGGAGCCCCGGGGTGGCCGGGGAGCTGTTTTTT
>TRBJ2-4|TRBD2|TRBV28|few
CASRATRAGTQNIQYF
TGTGCCAGCAGGGCGACTAGAGCGGGGACCCAAAACATTCAGTACTTC
>TRBJ1-1|NA|TRBV6-1|few
CGGSADLMNTEAFF
TGTGGGGGGTCGGCAGACCTTATGAACACTGAAGCTTTCTTT
>TRBJ2-2|NA|TRBV30|NA
CAWSIRYTGELFF
TGTGCCTGGAGTATAAGATACACCGGGGAGCTGTTTTTT
>TRBJ1-1|TRBD1|TRBV6-2/TRBV6-3|few
CASRAGGFVTEAFF
TGTGCCAGCAGGGCAGGGGGCTTCGTCACTGAAGCTTTCTTT
>TRBJ1-6|TRBD1|TRBV12-3/TRBV12-4|few
CASTLTGHNSPLHF
TGTGCCAGCACCTTGACAGGGCATAATTCACCCCTCCACTTT
>TRBJ2-1|NA|TRBV20-1|few
CSQQGVDEQFF
TGCAGCCAGCAGGGTGTGGATGAGCAGTTCTTC
>TRBJ2-7|NA|TRBV18|NA
CASSPQEGHYEQYF
TGTGCCAGCTCACCACAGGAGGGCCATTACGAGCAGTACTTC
>TRBJ2-7|NA|TRBV10-3|many
CAISERGARDEQYF
TGTGCCATCAGTGAGAGAGGGGCGCGGGACGAGCAGTACTTC
>TRBJ2-1|TRBD2|TRBV3-1|NA
CASSQAGLAGPYNEQFF
TGTGCCAGCAGCCAAGCCGGACTAGCGGGCCCCTACAATGAGCAGTTCTTC
>TRBJ2-3|TRBD1|TRBV5-1|NA
CASSLDRGSADTQYF
TGCGCCAGCAGCTTGGACAGGGGGAGCGCAGATACGCAGTATTTT
>TRBJ2-1|TRBD2|TRBV7-3|NA
CASSLFPGTSGGGEQFF
TGTGCCAGCAGTTTATTCCCCGGGACTAGCGGGGGGGGTGAGCAGTTCTTC
>TRBJ1-4|NA|TRBV6-2/TRBV6-3|few
CASTGRNNEKLFF
TGTGCCAGCACAGGGCGGAATAATGAAAAACTGTTTTTT
>TRBJ2-3|NA|TRBV6-4|NA
CASSDSGANTQYF
TGTGCCAGCAGTGACTCGGGAGCTAATACGCAGTATTTT
>TRBJ2-1|NA|TRBV7-2|few
CASSFKGNEQFF
TGTGCCAGCAGCTTTAAGGGCAATGAGCAGTTCTTC
>TRBJ2-3|NA|TRBV20-1|once
CALLFRASVDTQYF
TGTGCTCTCCTTTTCCGGGCCTCGGTGGATACGCAGTATTTT
>TRBJ2-1|NA|TRBV5-6|NA
CASSLVGGKRFF
TGTGCCAGCAGCTTGGTTGGAGGGAAGAGGTTCTTC
>TRBJ1-4|NA|TRBV2|NA
CASRILSSEKLFF
TGTGCCAGCAGGATTTTATCGAGTGAAAAACTGTTTTTT
>TRBJ1-4|NA|TRBV5-5|many
CASSVQGSVNEKLFF
TGTGCCAGCAGCGTTCAGGGGTCCGTCAATGAAAAACTGTTTTTT